This TCR beta chain is drawn from a study of T cell repertoires in cytomegalovirus infection. Looking at the study overall: Indications of both CMV infection and matching HLA type were provided by public TCR beta signatures.

With regard to this clonotype: Its antigen is undetermined.

General study findings and limits: Dominating the ex vivo response were TCR beta clonotypes that were CMV-specific and HLA-C-restricted. Totalled public TCR beta family frequency picked out people who carried CMV plus the relevant HLA.

Germline V gives CDR1 SQVTM, CDR2 ANQGSEA. Trimming left V 4 bases short and J 4 bases short, with 13 bases between. This CDR3 contains 13 residues. From the reads, TCRdb called clonotypes with MiXCR, one entry per CDR3 protein. The sample carries 250,000 to 350,000 distinct CDR3 sequences, 20% to 30% recorded once. The source material was PBMCs. The chain carries TRBV29-1 and TRBJ1-1; D uncertain. The receptor was isolated from a human donor in good health (CMV status not recorded). Some clones in this sample may be carry-over from other donors' samples. The CDR3 coding sequence is TGCAGCGTTGGAGGCTCGGCAGGCACTGAAGCTTTCTTT. This gives the protein CSVGGSAGTEAFF.